This TCR beta chain was observed in a study of blood T cell repertoires in COVID-19 (dated by TCRdb to 2020 to 2021). Some background on the complete study: Samples from collaborators originated in the United States, Italy and Spain and spanned both the acute and convalescent phases of COVID-19. The prospective study material was composed of cDNA or gDNA derived from T cells, B-cell-depleted T cells, or PBMCs. Subjects who had been exposed to COVID-19, were actively infected with it, or had recovered from it provided the deeply sampled blood TCRbeta repertoires that made up the dataset. The repertoires were released in a freely available public database meant as a resource for research on the immune response to SARS-CoV-2. Samples were obtained from the ongoing ImmuneRACE study (first 160 participants) and from approximately 1,200 subjects provided by 6 global collaborators. The sample metadata nearly always contained a de-identified subject ID, COVID-19 status, age in years and sex. Where available, HLA class I and class II types were taken from metadata supplied by the sample provider and were not determined by assay-based typing. Here is what the overall study found, with its caveats: Clinical and demographic metadata were provided uncurated, with the amount varying by source and participant.

The immunoSEQ Assay, a bias-controlled multiplex PCR, was used to amplify TCRbeta CDR3 regions from genomic DNA. Regarding the original processing steps: Within the assay, amplification of reference gene primers was used to estimate how many nucleated cells each sample contained. To quantify the absolute abundance of each unique TCRbeta CDR3 rearrangement, sequence reads were collapsed and filtered. For each sample, productive Simpson clonality was calculated by taking the square root of Simpson's diversity index across productive rearrangements. The immuneACCESS repertoire file appears here via TCRdb, limited to in-frame rearrangements. These files lack a portion of the clones; in checked studies, under half of the deficit traces to unresolved V genes, and the cause of the others is not known. V and J calls and clone size follow that table, whereas D and trimming were derived from the DNA. Present in this sample are about 110,000 clones, approximately 88% of which were seen just once. Together, the top ten hold 0.8% to 1% of the sample.

About this clone itself: No antigen is known for it. Qualities for individual bases were not recorded, and no much larger clone is one base off.

The CDR3 holds 15 amino acids from the cysteine to the phenylalanine. The read is trimmed to its CDR3 DNA, 45 bases read in frame from base 1. The junction shows trimming of 0 bases on V and 6 bases on J, plus 16 bases between the germline ends. The germline V gene gives CDR1 as SGHRS and CDR2 as YFSETQ. The collaborating institutions used their own protocols to collect whole blood in K2EDTA tubes. For TCRbeta analysis, collaborator samples were shipped as frozen whole blood, as isolated PBMCs, or as DNA extracted from either sample type. The V and J segments used are TRBV5-1 and TRBJ2-7; no confident D gene assignment can be made. The receptor comes from an older woman with acute or convalescent COVID-19. The specimen sequenced was peripheral blood. Here is the DNA: TGCGCCAGCAGCTTGGGCGGAAACGACCTACCCGAGCAGTACTTC. It translates to CASSLGGNDLPEQYF.